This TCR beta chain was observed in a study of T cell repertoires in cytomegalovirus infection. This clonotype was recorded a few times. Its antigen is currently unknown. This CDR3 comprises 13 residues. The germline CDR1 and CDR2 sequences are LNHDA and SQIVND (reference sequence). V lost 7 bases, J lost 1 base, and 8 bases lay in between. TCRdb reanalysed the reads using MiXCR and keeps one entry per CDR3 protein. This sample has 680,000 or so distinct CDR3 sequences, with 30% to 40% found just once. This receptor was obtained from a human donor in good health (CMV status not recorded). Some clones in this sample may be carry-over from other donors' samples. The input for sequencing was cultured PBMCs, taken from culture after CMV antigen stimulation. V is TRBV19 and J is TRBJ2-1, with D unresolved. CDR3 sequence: CASMPGSYNEQFF. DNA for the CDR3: TGTGCCAGTATGCCGGGTTCCTACAATGAGCAGTTCTTC.